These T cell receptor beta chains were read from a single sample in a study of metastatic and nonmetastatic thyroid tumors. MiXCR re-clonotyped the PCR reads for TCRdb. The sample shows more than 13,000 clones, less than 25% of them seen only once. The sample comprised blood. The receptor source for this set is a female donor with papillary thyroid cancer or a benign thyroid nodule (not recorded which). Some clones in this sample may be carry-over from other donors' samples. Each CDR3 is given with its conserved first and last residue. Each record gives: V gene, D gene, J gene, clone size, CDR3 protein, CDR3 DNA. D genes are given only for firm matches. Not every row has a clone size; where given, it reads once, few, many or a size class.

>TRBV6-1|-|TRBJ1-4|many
CASSSQGTTNEKLFF
TGTGCCAGCAGTTCTCAGGGGACAACTAATGAAAAACTGTTTTTT
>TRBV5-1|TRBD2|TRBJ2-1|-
CASSPGTSNEKFF
TGCGCCAGCAGCCCAGGGACTAGCAATGAGAAGTTCTTC
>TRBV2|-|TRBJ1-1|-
CASSCGRRGNTEAFF
TGTGCCAGCAGCTGTGGACGCAGGGGGAACACTGAAGCTTTCTTT
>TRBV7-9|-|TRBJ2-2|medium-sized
CASSLKTGELFF
TGTGCCAGCAGCTTAAAAACCGGGGAGCTGTTTTTT
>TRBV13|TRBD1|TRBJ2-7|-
CASSTPGTGNGEQYF
TGTGCCAGCAGTACTCCCGGGACAGGGAACGGCGAGCAGTACTTC
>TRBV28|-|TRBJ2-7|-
CASSFAGSVEQYF
TGTGCCAGCAGTTTTGCAGGTTCCGTCGAGCAGTACTTC
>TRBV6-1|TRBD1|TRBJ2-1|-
CASSGSGTGSNNEQFF
TGTGCCAGCAGCGGATCCGGGACAGGGTCCAACAATGAGCAGTTCTTC
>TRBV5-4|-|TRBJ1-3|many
CASSRADSRGNTIYF
TGTGCCAGCAGCCGGGCGGACAGCCGGGGAAACACCATATATTTT
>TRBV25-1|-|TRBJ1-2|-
CASQRYQSYGYTF
TGTGCCAGTCAACGGTACCAGAGTTATGGCTACACCTTC
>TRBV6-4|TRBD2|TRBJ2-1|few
CASSDRLAGYNEQFF
TGTGCCAGCAGCGATCGACTAGCGGGTTACAATGAGCAGTTCTTC
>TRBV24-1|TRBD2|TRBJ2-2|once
CATSDPSAGTSGRGRTGELFF
TGTGCCACCAGTGATCCCTCGGCCGGGACTAGCGGGAGAGGACGCACCGGGGAGCTGTTTTTT
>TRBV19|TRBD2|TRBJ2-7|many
CASSAILAGGRYEQYF
TGTGCCAGTAGTGCCATCTTAGCGGGGGGCCGCTACGAGCAGTACTTC
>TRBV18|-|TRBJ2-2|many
CASSPPFLTGELFF
TGTGCCAGCTCACCACCATTCCTCACCGGGGAGCTGTTTTTT
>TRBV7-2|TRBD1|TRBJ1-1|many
CASSLTLGQGAEAFF
TGTGCCAGCAGCTTAACCCTGGGACAGGGCGCTGAAGCTTTCTTT
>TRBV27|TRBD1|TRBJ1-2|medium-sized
CASSLWRTGTRDYGYTF
TGTGCCAGCAGTTTGTGGAGGACAGGGACCCGGGACTATGGCTACACCTTC
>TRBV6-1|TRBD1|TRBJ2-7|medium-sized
CASRGVTVDRGYEQYF
TGTGCCAGCAGGGGGGTTACCGTGGACAGGGGCTACGAGCAGTACTTC
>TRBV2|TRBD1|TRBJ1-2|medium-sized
CASSGGQGIYGYTF
TGTGCCAGCAGTGGGGGACAGGGTATCTATGGCTACACCTTC
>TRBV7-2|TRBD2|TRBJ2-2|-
CASSLAGGRNTGELFF
TGTGCCAGCAGCTTAGCGGGCGGGAGAAACACCGGGGAGCTGTTTTTT
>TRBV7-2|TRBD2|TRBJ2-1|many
CASSLAMTSGANEQFF
TGTGCCAGCAGCTTGGCAATGACTAGCGGGGCCAATGAGCAGTTCTTC
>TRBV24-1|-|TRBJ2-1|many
CATSDLAPQGSGSYNEQFF
TGTGCCACCAGTGATCTGGCCCCCCAAGGGTCGGGCTCCTACAATGAGCAGTTCTTC
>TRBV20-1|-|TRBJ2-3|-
CSAISRRAGTDTQYF
TGCAGTGCTATATCCCGGAGAGCCGGCACAGATACGCAGTATTTT
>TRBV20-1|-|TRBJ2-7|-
CSANTGTSYEQYF
TGCAGTGCGAATACAGGGACCTCCTACGAGCAGTACTTC
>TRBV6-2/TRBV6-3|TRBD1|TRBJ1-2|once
CASRPTGGAAGYTF
TGTGCCAGCAGACCGACAGGGGGCGCGGCTGGCTACACCTTC
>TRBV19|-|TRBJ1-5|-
CASKEGEFGQPHHF
TGTGCCAGTAAGGAGGGGGAATTCGGGCAGCCCCATCATTTT
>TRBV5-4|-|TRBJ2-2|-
CANSLETAGGGELFF
TGTGCCAACAGCTTGGAGACTGCAGGCGGCGGGGAGCTGTTTTTT
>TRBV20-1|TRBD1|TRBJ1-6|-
CSARRDSYNSPLHF
TGCAGTGCACGGAGGGACAGCTATAATTCACCCCTCCACTTT
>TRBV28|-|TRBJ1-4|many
CASRAEEKLFF
TGTGCCAGCAGGGCGGAGGAAAAACTGTTTTTT
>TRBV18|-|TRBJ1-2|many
CASSPPSRTNYGYTF
TGTGCCAGCTCACCACCGTCCAGGACTAACTATGGCTACACCTTC
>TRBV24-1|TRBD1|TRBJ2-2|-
CATSTIRDRDNTVELFF
TGTGCCACCAGTACGATTAGGGACAGGGACAACACCGTTGAGCTGTTTTTT
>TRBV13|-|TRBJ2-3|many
CASSRRGSQDTQYF
TGTGCCAGCAGCAGAAGGGGGAGCCAAGATACGCAGTATTTT
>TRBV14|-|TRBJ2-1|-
CASSQNRVEQFF
TGTGCCAGCAGCCAAAATAGGGTGGAGCAGTTCTTC
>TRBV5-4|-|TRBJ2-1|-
CASSFSSGISSRLAEQFF
TGTGCCAGCAGCTTCTCTTCAGGGATCTCTAGTAGGCTAGCGGAGCAGTTCTTC
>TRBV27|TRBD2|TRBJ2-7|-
CASSQVAGGYEQYF
TGTGCCAGCAGTCAGGTAGCGGGGGGCTACGAGCAGTACTTC
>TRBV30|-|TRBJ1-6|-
CAWSVVVSNSPLHF
TGTGCCTGGAGTGTGGTCGTTAGCAATTCACCCCTCCACTTT
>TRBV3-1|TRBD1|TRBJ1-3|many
CASSQEQGGNTIYF
TGTGCCAGCAGCCAAGAACAGGGGGGAAACACCATATATTTT
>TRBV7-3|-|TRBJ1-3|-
CASSSSRASRSGNTIYF
TGTGCCAGCAGCTCAAGCCGTGCCAGCCGCTCTGGAAACACCATATATTTT
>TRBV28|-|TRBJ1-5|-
CASGGRFLGNQPQHF
TGTGCCAGCGGAGGACGTTTCTTGGGAAATCAGCCCCAGCATTTT
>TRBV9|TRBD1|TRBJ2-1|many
CASSVGTGSENEQFF
TGTGCCAGCAGCGTAGGGACAGGGTCTGAGAATGAGCAGTTCTTC
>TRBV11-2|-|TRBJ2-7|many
CASSLTTNEQYF
TGTGCCAGCAGCTTGACGACAAACGAGCAGTACTTC
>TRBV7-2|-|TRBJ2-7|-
CASSFTGSVEQYF
TGTGCCAGCAGCTTCACCGGGAGCGTCGAGCAGTACTTC
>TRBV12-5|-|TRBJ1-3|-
CASGGWTPLGSGNTIYF
TGTGCTAGTGGCGGTTGGACCCCTCTGGGTTCTGGAAACACCATATATTTT
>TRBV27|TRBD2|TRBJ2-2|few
CARRHGTSGTGELFF
TGTGCCAGGAGACACGGGACTAGCGGCACCGGGGAGCTGTTTTTT